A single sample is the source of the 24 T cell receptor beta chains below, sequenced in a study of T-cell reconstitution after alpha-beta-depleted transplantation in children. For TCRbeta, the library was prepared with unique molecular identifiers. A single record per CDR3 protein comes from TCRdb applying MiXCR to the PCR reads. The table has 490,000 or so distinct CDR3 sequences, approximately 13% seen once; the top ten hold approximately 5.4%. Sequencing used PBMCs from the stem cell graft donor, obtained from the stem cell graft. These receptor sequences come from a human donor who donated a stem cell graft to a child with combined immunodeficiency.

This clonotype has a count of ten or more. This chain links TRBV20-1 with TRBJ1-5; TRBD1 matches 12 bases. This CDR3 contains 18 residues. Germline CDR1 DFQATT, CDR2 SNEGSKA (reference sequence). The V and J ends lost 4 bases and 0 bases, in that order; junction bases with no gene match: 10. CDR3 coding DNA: TGCAGTGCTAACCCCGGGACAGGGGGCGCGGGTAGCAATCAGCCCCAGCATTTT. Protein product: CSANPGTGGAGSNQPQHF.

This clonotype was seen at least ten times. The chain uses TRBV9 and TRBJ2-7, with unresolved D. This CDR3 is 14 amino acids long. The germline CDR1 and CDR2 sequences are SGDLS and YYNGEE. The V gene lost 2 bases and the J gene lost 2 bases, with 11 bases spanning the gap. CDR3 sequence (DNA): TGTGCCAGCAGCGTGCGATTTGAAACCTACGAGCAGTACTTC. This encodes CASSVRFETYEQYF. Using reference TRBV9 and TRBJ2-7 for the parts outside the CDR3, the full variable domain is DSGVTQTPKHLITATGQRVTLRCSPRSGDLSVYWYQQSLDQGLQFLIQYYNGEERAKGNILERFSAQQFPDLHSELNLSSLELGDSALYFCASSVRFETYEQYFGPGTRLTVT.

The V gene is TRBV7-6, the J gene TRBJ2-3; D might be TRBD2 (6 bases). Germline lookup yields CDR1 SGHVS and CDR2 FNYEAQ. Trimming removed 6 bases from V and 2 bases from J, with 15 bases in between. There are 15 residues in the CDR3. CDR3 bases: TGTGCCAGCAGTCCTGGGGGGTACCCCACAGATACGCAGTATTTT. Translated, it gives CASSPGGYPTDTQYF.

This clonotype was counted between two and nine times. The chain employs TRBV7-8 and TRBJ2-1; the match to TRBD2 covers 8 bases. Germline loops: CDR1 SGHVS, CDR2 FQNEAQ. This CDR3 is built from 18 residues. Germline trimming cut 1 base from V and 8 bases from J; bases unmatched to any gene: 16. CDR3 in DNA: TGTGCCAGCAGCTTAGGTAGACGGGGACTAGTCAGATTGGATGAGCAGTTCTTC. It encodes CASSLGRRGLVRLDEQFF.

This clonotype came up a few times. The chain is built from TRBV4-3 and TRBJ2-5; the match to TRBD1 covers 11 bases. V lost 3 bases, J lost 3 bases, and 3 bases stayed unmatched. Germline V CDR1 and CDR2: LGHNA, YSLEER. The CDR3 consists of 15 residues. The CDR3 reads CASSHGQGAKETQYF. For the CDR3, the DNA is TGCGCCAGCAGCCACGGACAGGGGGCTAAAGAGACCCAGTACTTC.

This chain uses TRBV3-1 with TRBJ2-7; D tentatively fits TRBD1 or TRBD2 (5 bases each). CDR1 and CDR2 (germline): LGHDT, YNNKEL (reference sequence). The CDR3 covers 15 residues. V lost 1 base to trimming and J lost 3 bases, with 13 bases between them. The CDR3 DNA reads TGTGCCAGCAGCCAAGGGGGACCTGGGTTCTACGAGCAGTACTTC. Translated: CASSQGGPGFYEQYF.

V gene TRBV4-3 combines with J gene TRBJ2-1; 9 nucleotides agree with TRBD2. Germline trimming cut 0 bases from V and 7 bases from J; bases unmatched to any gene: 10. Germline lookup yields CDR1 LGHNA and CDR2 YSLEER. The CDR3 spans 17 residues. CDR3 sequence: CASSQDRGGGARNEQFF. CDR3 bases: TGCGCCAGCAGCCAAGATCGCGGCGGGGGGGCGAGGAATGAGCAGTTCTTC.

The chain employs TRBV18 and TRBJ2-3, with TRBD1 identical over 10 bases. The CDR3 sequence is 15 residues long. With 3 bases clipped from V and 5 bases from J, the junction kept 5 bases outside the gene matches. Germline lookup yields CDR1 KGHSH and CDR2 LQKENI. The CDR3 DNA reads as TGTGCCAGCTCACCGGTGGGACAGGGGAGAGATACGCAGTATTTT. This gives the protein CASSPVGQGRDTQYF.

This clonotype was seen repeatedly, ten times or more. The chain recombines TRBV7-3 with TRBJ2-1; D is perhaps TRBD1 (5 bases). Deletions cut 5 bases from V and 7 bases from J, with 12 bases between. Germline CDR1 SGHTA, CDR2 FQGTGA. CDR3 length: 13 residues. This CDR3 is CASSQNTGNEQFF. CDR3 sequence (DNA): TGTGCCAGCAGCCAGAACACAGGTAATGAGCAGTTCTTC.

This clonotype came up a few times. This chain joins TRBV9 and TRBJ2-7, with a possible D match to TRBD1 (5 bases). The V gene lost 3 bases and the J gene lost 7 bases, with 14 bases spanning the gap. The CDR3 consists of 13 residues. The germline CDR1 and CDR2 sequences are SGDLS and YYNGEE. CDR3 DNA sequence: TGTGCCAGCAGCGGACCATCCAGGGTTGAGCAGTACTTC. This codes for CASSGPSRVEQYF.

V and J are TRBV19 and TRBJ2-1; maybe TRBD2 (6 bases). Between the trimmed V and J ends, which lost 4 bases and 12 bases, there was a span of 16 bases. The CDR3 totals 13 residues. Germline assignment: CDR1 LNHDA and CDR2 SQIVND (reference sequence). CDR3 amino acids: CASSTRAGSVQFF. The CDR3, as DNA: TGTGCCAGTAGTACCCGAGCGGGTAGTGTGCAGTTCTTC.

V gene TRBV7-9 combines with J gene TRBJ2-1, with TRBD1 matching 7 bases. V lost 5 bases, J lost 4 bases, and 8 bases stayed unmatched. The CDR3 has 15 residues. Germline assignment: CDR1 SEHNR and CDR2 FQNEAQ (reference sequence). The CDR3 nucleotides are TGTGCCAGCAGCCCTACAGGGGCGGGTTACAATGAGCAGTTCTTC. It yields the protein CASSPTGAGYNEQFF.

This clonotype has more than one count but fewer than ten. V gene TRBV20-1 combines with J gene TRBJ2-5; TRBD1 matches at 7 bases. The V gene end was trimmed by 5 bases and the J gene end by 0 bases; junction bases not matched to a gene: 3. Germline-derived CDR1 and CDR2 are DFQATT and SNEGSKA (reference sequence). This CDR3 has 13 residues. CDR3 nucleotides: TGCAGTGCTCTTACAGGGGACCAAGAGACCCAGTACTTC. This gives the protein CSALTGDQETQYF.

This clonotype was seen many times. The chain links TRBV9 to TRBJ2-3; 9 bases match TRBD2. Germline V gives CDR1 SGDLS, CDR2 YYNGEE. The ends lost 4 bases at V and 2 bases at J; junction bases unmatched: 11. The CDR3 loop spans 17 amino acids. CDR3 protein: CASSPFERGVYTDTQYF. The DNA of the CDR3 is TGTGCCAGCAGCCCCTTCGAGCGGGGGGTTTACACAGATACGCAGTATTTT.

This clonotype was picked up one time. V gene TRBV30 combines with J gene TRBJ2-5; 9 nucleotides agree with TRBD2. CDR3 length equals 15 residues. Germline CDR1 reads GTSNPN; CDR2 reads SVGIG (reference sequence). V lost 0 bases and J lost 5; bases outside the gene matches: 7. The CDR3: CAWSVGAGGHETQYF. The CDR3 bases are TGTGCCTGGAGTGTGGGGGCGGGAGGGCACGAGACCCAGTACTTC.

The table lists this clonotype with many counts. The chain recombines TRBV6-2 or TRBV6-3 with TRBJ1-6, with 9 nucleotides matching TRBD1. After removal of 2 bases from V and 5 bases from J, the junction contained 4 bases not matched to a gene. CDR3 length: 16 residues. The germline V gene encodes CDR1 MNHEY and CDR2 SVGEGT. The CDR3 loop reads CASSYRDRANNSPLHF. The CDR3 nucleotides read TGTGCCAGCAGTTACCGGGACAGGGCTAATAATTCACCCCTCCACTTT.

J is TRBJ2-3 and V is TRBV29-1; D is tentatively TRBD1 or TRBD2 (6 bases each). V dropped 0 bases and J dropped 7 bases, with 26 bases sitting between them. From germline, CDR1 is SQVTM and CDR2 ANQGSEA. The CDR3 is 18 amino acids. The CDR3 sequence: CSVEEPSGGLRSGNTQYF. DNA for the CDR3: TGCAGCGTTGAAGAACCATCCGGGGGCCTCCGGAGCGGTAATACGCAGTATTTT.

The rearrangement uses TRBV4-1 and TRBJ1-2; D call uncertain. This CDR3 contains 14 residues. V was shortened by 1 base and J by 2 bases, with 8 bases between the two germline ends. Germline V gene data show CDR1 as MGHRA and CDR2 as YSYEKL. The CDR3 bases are TGCGCCAGCAGCCAAGTGGGGTCGAACTATGGCTACACCTTC. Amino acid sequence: CASSQVGSNYGYTF.

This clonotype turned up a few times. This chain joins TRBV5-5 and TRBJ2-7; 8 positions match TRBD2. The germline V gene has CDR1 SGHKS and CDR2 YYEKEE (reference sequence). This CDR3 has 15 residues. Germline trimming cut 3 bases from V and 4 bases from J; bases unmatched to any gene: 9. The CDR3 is CASSYGLAQSYEQYF. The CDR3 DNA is TGTGCCAGCAGCTATGGACTAGCTCAAAGTTACGAGCAGTACTTC.

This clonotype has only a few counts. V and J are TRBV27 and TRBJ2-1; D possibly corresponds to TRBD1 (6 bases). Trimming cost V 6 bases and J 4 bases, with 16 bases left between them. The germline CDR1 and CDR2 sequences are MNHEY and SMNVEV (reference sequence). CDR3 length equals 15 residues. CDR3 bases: TGTGCCAGCAGCCTCAGGGGTGGGGTATACAATGAGCAGTTCTTC. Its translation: CASSLRGGVYNEQFF.

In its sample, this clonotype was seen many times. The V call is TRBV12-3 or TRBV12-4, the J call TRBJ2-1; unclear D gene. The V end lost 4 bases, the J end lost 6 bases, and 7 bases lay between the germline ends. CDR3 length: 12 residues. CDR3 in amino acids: CASSSHVNEQFF. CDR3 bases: TGTGCCAGCAGTTCCCATGTCAATGAGCAGTTCTTC.

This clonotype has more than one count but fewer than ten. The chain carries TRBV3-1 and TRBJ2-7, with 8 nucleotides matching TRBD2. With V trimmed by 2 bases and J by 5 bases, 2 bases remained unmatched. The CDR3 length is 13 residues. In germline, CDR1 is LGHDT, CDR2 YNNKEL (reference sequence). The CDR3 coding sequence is TGTGCCAGCAGCCAACTGACTAGCGACGAGCAGTACTTC. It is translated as CASSQLTSDEQYF.

The CDR3 loop reads CASRGSSGTTDTQYF. The CDR3 bases are TGTGCCAGCAGAGGTTCTAGCGGGACCACAGATACGCAGTATTTT. The rearrangement joins TRBV6-1 to TRBJ2-3; 9 nucleotides match TRBD2. Trimming at V came to 6 bases and at J to 2 bases, leaving 6 bases not matched to a gene. The germline V gene has CDR1 MNHNS and CDR2 SASEGT. This CDR3 region has 15 residues.

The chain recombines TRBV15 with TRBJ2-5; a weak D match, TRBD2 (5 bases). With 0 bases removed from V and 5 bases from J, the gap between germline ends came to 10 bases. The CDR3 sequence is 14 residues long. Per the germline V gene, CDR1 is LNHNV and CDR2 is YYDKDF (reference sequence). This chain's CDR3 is CATSRDRWEETQYF. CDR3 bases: TGTGCCACCAGCAGAGATCGGTGGGAGGAGACCCAGTACTTC.